These 3 T cell receptor beta chains share one sample of origin, sequenced in a study of cytomegalovirus exposure and HLA in healthy donors. Sequenced by immunoSEQ multiplex PCR; TCRdb stores in-frame clones only, minus some. The sample includes 52,000 or so clones, approximately 89% of them seen just once. The sequenced material came from PBMCs. The receptor set was obtained from a woman between 18 and 29 years old in good health and CMV-seronegative.

J is TRBJ1-1 and V is TRBV10-1; no reliable D call. CDR1 is WNHNN and CDR2 is SYGVQD in the germline V gene (reference sequence). The CDR3 sequence is 13 residues long. With 3 bases removed from V and 6 bases from J, the gap between germline ends came to 11 bases. The CDR3 sequence: CASSESGSPEAFF. CDR3 nucleotide sequence: TGCGCCAGCAGTGAAAGTGGCAGTCCTGAAGCTTTCTTT.

This CDR3 is CASSLTSGSSETQYF. CDR3 in DNA: TGTGCCAGCAGTTTGACTAGCGGGAGTTCAGAGACCCAGTACTTC. The genes are TRBV6-5 and TRBJ2-5; 12 bases line up with TRBD2. Trimming cost V 4 bases and J 4 bases; bases outside gene matches: 4. The V gene's germline CDR1 is MNHEY and CDR2 SVGAGI. The CDR3 is 15 amino acids.

This clone has a single count. The chain links TRBV29-1 to TRBJ2-7; no reliable D call. CDR3 length equals 14 residues. CDR1 is SQVTM and CDR2 is ANQGSEA in the germline V gene. V gave up 5 bases and J gave up 2 bases, with 16 bases separating them. The CDR3 nucleotides are TGCAGCGTTCGACCCCGTGGGCTGGCCTACGAGCAGTACTTC. It translates to CSVRPRGLAYEQYF.